Below are 25 T cell receptor beta chains sequenced from a single sample in a study of EBV T-cell therapy then PD-1 blockade in nasopharyngeal carcinoma. Their antigens are not known. Stated time point: 266 days after commencement of treatment, after nivolumab therapy. The treatment here: AdE1-LMPpoly-expanded autologous EBV-specific T-cell therapy followed by anti-PD-1 nivolumab. Using immunoSEQ multiplex PCR, the repertoire was profiled, and TCRdb retains in-frame clones only, with some absent. The table records approximately 22,000 clones, around 80% of them present only once. Sample: CD8+ T cells from blood, taken around day 240 from a patient whose treatment included autologous EBV-specific T cells and nivolumab. Source of these receptors: a man aged 35-49 years with nasopharyngeal carcinoma.

The V call is TRBV5-1, the J call TRBJ2-7; D unclear. Germline-derived CDR1 and CDR2 are SGHRS and YFSETQ. This CDR3 spans 11 amino acids. Trimming left V 4 bases short and J 0 bases short, with 2 bases between. DNA for the CDR3: TGCGCCAGCAGCCACTCCTACGAGCAGTACTTC. This translates into CASSHSYEQYF.

A few counts support this clone. V and J are TRBV7-9 and TRBJ1-6; D gene unclear. V was cut by 0 bases and J by 7 bases, with 10 bases left in between. Germline CDR1 reads SEHNR; CDR2 reads FQNEAQ (reference sequence). The CDR3 extends over 15 amino acids. The chain's CDR3 is CASSLARQRNSPLHF. The CDR3 nucleotides are TGTGCCAGCAGCTTAGCGCGGCAGAGAAATTCACCCCTCCACTTT.

The gene calls are TRBV7-2 and TRBJ2-7; D is perhaps TRBD1 (6 bases). The CDR3 is 13 residues long. Trimming pared 4 bases from V and 0 bases from J, leaving 7 bases between. Germline V gene data show CDR1 as SGHTA and CDR2 as FQGNSA. CDR3 bases: TGTGCCAGCAGCTGGGACATCTCCTACGAGCAGTACTTC. Protein: CASSWDISYEQYF.

The V call is TRBV7-9, the J call TRBJ2-1, with 10 bases that match TRBD1. Germline V gene lookup returns CDR1 SEHNR and CDR2 FQNEAQ (reference sequence). Trimming cost V 5 bases and J 4 bases; bases outside gene matches: 8. The CDR3 loop spans 16 amino acids. The CDR3 coding sequence is TGTGCCAGCAGCAAATACGGGACAGGGGTTTACAATGAGCAGTTCTTC. It specifies CASSKYGTGVYNEQFF.

V gene TRBV7-2 combines with J gene TRBJ2-1; D not certain. V lost 0 bases, J lost 5 bases, and 11 bases lay in between. The CDR3 runs to 15 residues. Germline assignment: CDR1 SGHTA and CDR2 FQGNSA. The CDR3 DNA is TGTGCCAGCAGCTTAGCATTTGACTGGGACAATGAGCAGTTCTTC. It translates to CASSLAFDWDNEQFF.

The table lists this clone with a few counts. J is TRBJ1-5 and V is TRBV20-1; 8 bases line up with TRBD1. Germline V lookup: CDR1 DFQATT, CDR2 SNEGSKA (reference sequence). This CDR3 contains 16 residues. Losses at the gene ends were 3 bases for V and 7 bases for J; bases not matched to a gene: 14. The CDR3 spells CSASVHGQGDSQPQHF. The CDR3 DNA is TGCAGTGCTAGTGTTCACGGACAGGGAGATTCCCAGCCCCAGCATTTT.

The J gene is TRBJ2-3, the V gene TRBV6-5; weak D call: TRBD1 (6 bases). The CDR3 loop spans 14 amino acids. CDR1 and CDR2 (germline): MNHEY, SVGAGI. Trimming shortened V by 7 bases and J by 6 bases, and 17 bases separated the two germline ends. CDR3: CASTQGDTTDTQYF. The CDR3 coding sequence is TGTGCCAGCACCCAAGGGGACACGACGGATACGCAGTATTTT.

The chain recombines TRBV3-1 (or the pseudogene TRBV3-2) with TRBJ2-1; D is ambiguous. CDR1 and CDR2 from the germline V gene are LGHDT and YNNKEL (reference sequence). The CDR3 is 13 residues long. Trimming pared 2 bases from V and 4 bases from J, leaving 6 bases between. This chain's CDR3 is CASSQSGYNEQFF. The CDR3 nucleotides are TGTGCCAGCAGCCAATCTGGGTACAATGAGCAGTTCTTC.

The CDR3 DNA reads as TGTGCCAGCAGTTACTCCAGCGTCTACGAGCAGTACTTC. This encodes CASSYSSVYEQYF. The chain joins TRBV6-2 or TRBV6-3 to TRBJ2-7, with D hard to call. The V gene lost 0 bases and the J gene lost 3 bases, with 6 bases spanning the gap. In germline, CDR1 is MNHEY, CDR2 SVGEGT. This CDR3 is built from 13 residues.

The count of this clone is one. The V gene is TRBV6-2 or TRBV6-3, the J gene TRBJ1-2, with D possibly matching TRBD1 (6 bases). V was pared by 2 bases and J by 4 bases, with 14 bases between. Germline lookup yields CDR1 MNHEY and CDR2 SVGEGT. There are 15 residues in the CDR3. Here the CDR3 DNA reads TGTGCCAGCAGTTACAAGGCAGGGGACCCCTATGGCTACACCTTC. This translates into CASSYKAGDPYGYTF.

The V gene is TRBV4-3, the J gene TRBJ2-1; D gene ambiguous. Germline CDR1 reads LGHNA; CDR2 reads YSLEER. V was clipped by 4 bases and J by 0 bases, with 16 bases between them. The CDR3 totals 17 residues. The chain's CDR3 is CASSLRPDGSSYNEQFF. The CDR3 bases are TGCGCCAGCAGCCTCAGGCCTGACGGTAGCTCCTACAATGAGCAGTTCTTC.

Concerning this clone itself: The junction departs from germline at one end; a sequencing error may be responsible. The genes are TRBV4-1 and TRBJ2-5; D unresolved. The CDR3 consists of 14 residues. Germline V lookup: CDR1 MGHRA, CDR2 YSYEKL. The CDR3 is CTSSQDWPQETQYF. In DNA form, the CDR3 reads TGCACCAGCAGCCAAGATTGGCCGCAAGAGACCCAGTACTTC.

This clone is a singleton in its sample. A junction end diverges from the germline sequence, so it may reflect a read error. V and J are TRBV3-1 (or the pseudogene TRBV3-2) and TRBJ2-3; D might be TRBD1 (6 bases). This CDR3 spans 14 amino acids. Germline CDR1 is LGHDT and CDR2 is YNNKEL (reference sequence). CDR3 coding DNA: TGTGCCAGCAGCCCCGAAGGGGACACAGGTACGCAGTATTTT. Amino acids: CASSPEGDTGTQYF.

The V and J genes are TRBV12-3 or TRBV12-4 and TRBJ1-2, with a weak D call TRBD1 (5 bases). V was shortened by 1 base and J by 8 bases, with 11 bases between the two germline ends. The CDR3 runs to 13 residues. The DNA of the CDR3 is TGTGCCAGCAGTTTAGGGGGGGGATCAGGCTACACCTTC. It encodes CASSLGGGSGYTF.

Concerning this clone itself: The junction shows a germline mismatch at one end, possibly a read error. This chain uses TRBV5-1 with TRBJ2-1; D is perhaps TRBD1 or TRBD2 (5 bases each). CDR1 is SGHRS and CDR2 is YFSETQ in the germline V gene. CDR3 size: 11 residues. The CDR3 sequence: CASSLPGPKIF. Here the CDR3 DNA reads TGCGCCAGCAGCTTACCGGGGCCTAAGATCTTC. The full variable domain, with the rest looked up from reference TRBV5-1 and TRBJ2-1, is KAGVTQTPRYLIKTRGQQVTLSCSPISGHRSVSWYQQTPGQGLQFLFEYFSETQRNKGNFPGRFSGRQFSNSRSEMNVSTLELGDSALYLCASSLPGPKIFGPGTRLTVL.

The J gene is TRBJ1-2, the V gene TRBV27, with D perhaps matching TRBD1 (5 bases). The germline CDR1 and CDR2 sequences are MNHEY and SMNVEV (reference sequence). CDR3 length: 14 amino acids. Trimming removed 3 bases from V and 7 bases from J, with 15 bases in between. CDR3 sequence: CASSFPGAVGGYTF. In DNA form, the CDR3 reads TGTGCCAGCAGTTTTCCCGGGGCTGTAGGTGGCTACACCTTC.

A single count supports this clone. The chain uses TRBV19 and TRBJ2-1; TRBD2 is a possible D gene (6 bases). The CDR3 is made up of 15 amino acids. Trimming took off 7 bases at V and 8 bases at J, with 21 bases between the two ends. CDR1 and CDR2 (germline): LNHDA, SQIVND (reference sequence). The CDR3 nucleotides are TGTGCCAGTACCCCCTACCATCGACGGAGGGATGAGCAGTTCTTC. This encodes CASTPYHRRRDEQFF.

This chain links TRBV6-4 with TRBJ1-2; D is uncertain. The CDR3 is 13 amino acids. Per germline, CDR1 MRHNA and CDR2 SNTAGT. V lost 2 bases, J lost 6 bases, and 10 bases lay in between. The DNA of the CDR3 is TGTGCCAGCAGTGACGGAACGGTCGATGGCTACACCTTC. Its translation is CASSDGTVDGYTF.

This chain joins TRBV7-9 and TRBJ1-2; D is ambiguous. V gave up 0 bases and J gave up 4 bases, with 9 bases separating them. CDR1 and CDR2 (germline): SEHNR, FQNEAQ (reference sequence). The CDR3 runs 14 residues. CDR3 DNA sequence: TGTGCCAGCAGCTTAGCAGGGCGTGGCTATGGCTACACCTTC. Translated: CASSLAGRGYGYTF.

J is TRBJ1-6 and V is TRBV9; D is perhaps TRBD1 (5 bases). V was clipped by 0 bases and J by 9 bases, with 7 bases between them. The CDR3 has 13 amino acids. Per the germline V gene, CDR1 is SGDLS and CDR2 is YYNGEE. Written as DNA, the CDR3 is TGTGCCAGCAGCGTAGGGGGGGGTTCACCCCTCCACTTT. This codes for CASSVGGGSPLHF. Drawing the rest from reference TRBV9 and TRBJ1-6, the complete variable domain is DSGVTQTPKHLITATGQRVTLRCSPRSGDLSVYWYQQSLDQGLQFLIQYYNGEERAKGNILERFSAQQFPDLHSELNLSSLELGDSALYFCASSVGGGSPLHFGNGTRLTVT.

The chain couples TRBV4-3 to TRBJ1-1; perhaps TRBD1 as D (6 bases). The CDR3 length is 19 residues. Between the trimmed V and J ends, which lost 1 base and 5 bases, there was a span of 26 bases. CDR1 is LGHNA, CDR2 YSLEER, per germline. In nucleotides, the CDR3 is TGCGCCAGCAGCCAAGCTTCTTCGGGGGATGTGGGGGCATTAACTGAAGCTTTCTTT. Translating it yields CASSQASSGDVGALTEAFF.

In this sample, this clone turned up once. This chain uses TRBV19 with TRBJ2-7; 8 bases align to TRBD1. This CDR3 is built from 13 residues. V trimming: 5 bases; J trimming: 6 bases; junction bases outside the gene matches: 6. CDR1 is LNHDA, CDR2 SQIVND, per germline (reference sequence). In nucleotides, the CDR3 is TGTGCCAGTAGTTTCCAGGGGGCTGCCGAGCAGTACTTC. Protein product: CASSFQGAAEQYF.

This clone was recorded many times. This chain links TRBV5-1 with TRBJ2-1; D perhaps matches TRBD2 (7 bases). Trimming pared 6 bases from V and 3 bases from J, leaving 19 bases between. Germline values: CDR1 SGHRS, CDR2 YFSETQ. The CDR3 spans 16 residues. CDR3 nucleotides: TGCGCCAGCACCCTGGGGGGGCAGGACTTCTACAATGAGCAGTTCTTC. It specifies CASTLGGQDFYNEQFF.

The chain carries TRBV5-8 and TRBJ2-7, with D perhaps TRBD1 (5 bases). The CDR3 covers 13 residues. V gave up 0 bases and J gave up 7 bases, with 11 bases separating them. The V gene's germline CDR1 is SGHTS and CDR2 YDEGEE. CDR3 amino acids: CASSLGQLLEQYF. Here the CDR3 DNA reads TGTGCCAGCAGCTTGGGACAGTTACTGGAGCAGTACTTC.

The sample holds a few counts of this clone. CDR3 in amino acids: CASSFKGNYGYTF. The CDR3, as DNA: TGTGCCAGCAGTTTTAAAGGCAACTATGGCTACACCTTC. The V gene is TRBV27, the J gene TRBJ1-2; no clear D. The CDR3 has 13 residues. Germline lookup yields CDR1 MNHEY and CDR2 SMNVEV (reference sequence). V lost 3 bases and J 2 bases, leaving 7 bases between the germline ends.